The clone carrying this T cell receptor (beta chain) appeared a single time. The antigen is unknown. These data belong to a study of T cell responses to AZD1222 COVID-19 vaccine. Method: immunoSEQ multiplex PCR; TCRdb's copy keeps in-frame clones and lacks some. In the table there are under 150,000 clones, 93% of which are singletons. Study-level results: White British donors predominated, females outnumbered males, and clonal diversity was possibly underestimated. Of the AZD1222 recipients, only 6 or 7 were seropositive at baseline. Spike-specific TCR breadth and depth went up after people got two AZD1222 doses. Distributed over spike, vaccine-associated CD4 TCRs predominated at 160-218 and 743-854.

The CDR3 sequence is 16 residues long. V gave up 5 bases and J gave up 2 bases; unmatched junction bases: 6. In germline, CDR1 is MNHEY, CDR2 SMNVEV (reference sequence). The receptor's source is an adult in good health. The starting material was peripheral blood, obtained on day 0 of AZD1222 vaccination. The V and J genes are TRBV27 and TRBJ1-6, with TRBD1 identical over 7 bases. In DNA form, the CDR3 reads TGTGCCAGCAGTGCAACAGGGGTTCCCTATAATTCACCCCTCCACTTT. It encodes CASSATGVPYNSPLHF.